This T cell receptor (beta chain) was sequenced in a study of cytomegalovirus exposure and HLA in healthy donors. At the level of the study: The 120 or so validation repertoires were reported in a later analysis to have been generated on the same platform as the roughly 670 first-cohort repertoires.

A remark on this clone: Its target is not known.

CDR1 SQVTM and CDR2 ANQGSEA come from the germline V gene. This CDR3 has 12 residues. Trimming left V 6 bases short and J 5 bases short, with 13 bases between. Study-wide results and caveats: Reportedly, cytomegalovirus status was diagnosed with high sensitivity and specificity. The listing of roughly 160 TCR beta chains classed them as cytomegalovirus-associated. The tendency of first-cohort TCR clusters to co-occur in the 120 or so validation repertoires emerged from a later analysis.

Here immunoSEQ multiplex PCR was the method, and the copy in TCRdb shows in-frame clones only, minus some. Counted here are roughly 330,000 clones, about nine tenths occurring once; the ten biggest clones make up roughly 1.2%. The genes are TRBV29-1 and TRBJ1-2, with D perhaps matching TRBD1 (6 bases). Sequencing was done on a sample of PBMCs. This clonotype originated in a woman younger than 45 in good health and CMV-seropositive. DNA of the CDR3: TGCAGCGTAGCTTTACAGGGTTATGGCTACACCTTC. This sequence encodes CSVALQGYGYTF.